The 9 T cell receptor beta chains below were found in one sample sequenced in a study of cytomegalovirus exposure and HLA in healthy donors. Primers for the PCR totalled 60 Vbeta and 13 Jbeta. Sequencing used immunoSEQ multiplex PCR; TCRdb keeps in-frame clones, though not all of them. Among some 130,000 clones, roughly three quarters were seen once, and the ten largest hold around 2.2%. Sequencing was performed on PBMCs. Every receptor here comes from a man aged 25-40 years in good health and CMV-seronegative.

CDR3 DNA sequence: TGTGCCAGCAGCTTAGTGGCGGGAGGGCCGGGTTACAATGAGCAGTTCTTC. It codes for CASSLVAGGPGYNEQFF. This chain uses TRBV7-2 with TRBJ2-1; 9 bases fit TRBD2. Trimming removed 1 base from V and 4 bases from J; junction bases left unmatched: 8. Germline CDR1 reads SGHTA; CDR2 reads FQGNSA. The CDR3 covers 17 residues.

The chain is built from TRBV27 and TRBJ2-1; the match to TRBD2 covers 9 bases. V shed 5 bases, J shed 10 bases, and the junction held 12 bases outside the gene matches. Germline-derived CDR1 and CDR2 are MNHEY and SMNVEV (reference sequence). The CDR3 extends over 15 amino acids. Here the CDR3 reads CASSPRAGGPKEQFF. CDR3 nucleotides: TGTGCCAGCAGTCCCCGGGCGGGAGGGCCTAAGGAGCAGTTCTTC.

The chain has TRBV19 and TRBJ2-1; D unclear. Germline CDR1 reads LNHDA; CDR2 reads SQIVND (reference sequence). The CDR3 spans 13 residues. The V and J ends lost 1 base and 3 bases respectively, with 4 bases between them. The DNA for the CDR3 is TGTGCCAGTAGTATAGCAGTCTACAATGAGCAGTTCTTC. It specifies CASSIAVYNEQFF.

V gene TRBV21-1 combines with J gene TRBJ1-5. TRBV21-1 is described as a pseudogene. The length of the CDR3 is 14 residues. CDR3 protein: CASSKDGGNQPQHF. DNA for the CDR3: TGTGCCAGCAGCAAAGATGGAGGCAATCAGCCCCAGCATTTT.

The rearrangement joins TRBV15 to TRBJ1-6, with D maybe TRBD1 (6 bases). The CDR3 consists of 20 residues. Trimming took 0 bases from V and 0 from J, leaving 18 bases between them. The germline V gene has CDR1 LNHNV and CDR2 YYDKDF (reference sequence). The CDR3 spells CATSRDYSVTGSSYNSPLHF. For the CDR3, the DNA is TGTGCCACCAGCAGAGATTATAGCGTTACAGGGAGCTCCTATAATTCACCCCTCCACTTT.

The J gene is TRBJ2-5, the V gene TRBV6-5; unclear D gene. Trimming shortened V by 5 bases and J by 5 bases, and 18 bases separated the two germline ends. CDR3 length equals 15 residues. CDR1 and CDR2 (germline): MNHEY, SVGAGI. CDR3 DNA sequence: TGTGCCAGCAGTAATACTCTAGACCCTGGGGAGACCCAGTACTTC. As protein: CASSNTLDPGETQYF.

This chain uses TRBV5-1 with TRBJ2-2, with D perhaps TRBD1 (5 bases). Between the trimmed V and J ends, which lost 5 bases and 7 bases, there was a span of 15 bases. Germline CDR1 SGHRS, CDR2 YFSETQ. The CDR3 has 14 amino acids. DNA of the CDR3: TGCGCCAGCAGATTTCAGGGTTTCAACGGGGAGCTGTTTTTT. Amino acid sequence: CASRFQGFNGELFF.

The sample holds one count of this clone. The CDR3 coding sequence is TGTGCCAGCAGCCGCCCGCTCGGACAATATGAGCAGTTCTTC. This codes for CASSRPLGQYEQFF. The chain is built from TRBV5-4 and TRBJ2-1, with D perhaps TRBD1 (5 bases). Germline CDR1 is SGHNT and CDR2 is YYREEE (reference sequence). Trimming took 4 bases from V and 8 from J, leaving 16 bases between them. CDR3 length equals 14 residues.

The V and J genes are TRBV18 and TRBJ1-3; D is unclear. V was cut by 6 bases and J by 2 bases, with 14 bases left in between. Germline lookup yields CDR1 KGHSH and CDR2 LQKENI. The CDR3 consists of 15 residues. Here the CDR3 reads CASSPNAEPGNTIYF. The CDR3 DNA reads as TGTGCCAGCTCCCCCAACGCGGAACCTGGAAACACCATATATTTT.